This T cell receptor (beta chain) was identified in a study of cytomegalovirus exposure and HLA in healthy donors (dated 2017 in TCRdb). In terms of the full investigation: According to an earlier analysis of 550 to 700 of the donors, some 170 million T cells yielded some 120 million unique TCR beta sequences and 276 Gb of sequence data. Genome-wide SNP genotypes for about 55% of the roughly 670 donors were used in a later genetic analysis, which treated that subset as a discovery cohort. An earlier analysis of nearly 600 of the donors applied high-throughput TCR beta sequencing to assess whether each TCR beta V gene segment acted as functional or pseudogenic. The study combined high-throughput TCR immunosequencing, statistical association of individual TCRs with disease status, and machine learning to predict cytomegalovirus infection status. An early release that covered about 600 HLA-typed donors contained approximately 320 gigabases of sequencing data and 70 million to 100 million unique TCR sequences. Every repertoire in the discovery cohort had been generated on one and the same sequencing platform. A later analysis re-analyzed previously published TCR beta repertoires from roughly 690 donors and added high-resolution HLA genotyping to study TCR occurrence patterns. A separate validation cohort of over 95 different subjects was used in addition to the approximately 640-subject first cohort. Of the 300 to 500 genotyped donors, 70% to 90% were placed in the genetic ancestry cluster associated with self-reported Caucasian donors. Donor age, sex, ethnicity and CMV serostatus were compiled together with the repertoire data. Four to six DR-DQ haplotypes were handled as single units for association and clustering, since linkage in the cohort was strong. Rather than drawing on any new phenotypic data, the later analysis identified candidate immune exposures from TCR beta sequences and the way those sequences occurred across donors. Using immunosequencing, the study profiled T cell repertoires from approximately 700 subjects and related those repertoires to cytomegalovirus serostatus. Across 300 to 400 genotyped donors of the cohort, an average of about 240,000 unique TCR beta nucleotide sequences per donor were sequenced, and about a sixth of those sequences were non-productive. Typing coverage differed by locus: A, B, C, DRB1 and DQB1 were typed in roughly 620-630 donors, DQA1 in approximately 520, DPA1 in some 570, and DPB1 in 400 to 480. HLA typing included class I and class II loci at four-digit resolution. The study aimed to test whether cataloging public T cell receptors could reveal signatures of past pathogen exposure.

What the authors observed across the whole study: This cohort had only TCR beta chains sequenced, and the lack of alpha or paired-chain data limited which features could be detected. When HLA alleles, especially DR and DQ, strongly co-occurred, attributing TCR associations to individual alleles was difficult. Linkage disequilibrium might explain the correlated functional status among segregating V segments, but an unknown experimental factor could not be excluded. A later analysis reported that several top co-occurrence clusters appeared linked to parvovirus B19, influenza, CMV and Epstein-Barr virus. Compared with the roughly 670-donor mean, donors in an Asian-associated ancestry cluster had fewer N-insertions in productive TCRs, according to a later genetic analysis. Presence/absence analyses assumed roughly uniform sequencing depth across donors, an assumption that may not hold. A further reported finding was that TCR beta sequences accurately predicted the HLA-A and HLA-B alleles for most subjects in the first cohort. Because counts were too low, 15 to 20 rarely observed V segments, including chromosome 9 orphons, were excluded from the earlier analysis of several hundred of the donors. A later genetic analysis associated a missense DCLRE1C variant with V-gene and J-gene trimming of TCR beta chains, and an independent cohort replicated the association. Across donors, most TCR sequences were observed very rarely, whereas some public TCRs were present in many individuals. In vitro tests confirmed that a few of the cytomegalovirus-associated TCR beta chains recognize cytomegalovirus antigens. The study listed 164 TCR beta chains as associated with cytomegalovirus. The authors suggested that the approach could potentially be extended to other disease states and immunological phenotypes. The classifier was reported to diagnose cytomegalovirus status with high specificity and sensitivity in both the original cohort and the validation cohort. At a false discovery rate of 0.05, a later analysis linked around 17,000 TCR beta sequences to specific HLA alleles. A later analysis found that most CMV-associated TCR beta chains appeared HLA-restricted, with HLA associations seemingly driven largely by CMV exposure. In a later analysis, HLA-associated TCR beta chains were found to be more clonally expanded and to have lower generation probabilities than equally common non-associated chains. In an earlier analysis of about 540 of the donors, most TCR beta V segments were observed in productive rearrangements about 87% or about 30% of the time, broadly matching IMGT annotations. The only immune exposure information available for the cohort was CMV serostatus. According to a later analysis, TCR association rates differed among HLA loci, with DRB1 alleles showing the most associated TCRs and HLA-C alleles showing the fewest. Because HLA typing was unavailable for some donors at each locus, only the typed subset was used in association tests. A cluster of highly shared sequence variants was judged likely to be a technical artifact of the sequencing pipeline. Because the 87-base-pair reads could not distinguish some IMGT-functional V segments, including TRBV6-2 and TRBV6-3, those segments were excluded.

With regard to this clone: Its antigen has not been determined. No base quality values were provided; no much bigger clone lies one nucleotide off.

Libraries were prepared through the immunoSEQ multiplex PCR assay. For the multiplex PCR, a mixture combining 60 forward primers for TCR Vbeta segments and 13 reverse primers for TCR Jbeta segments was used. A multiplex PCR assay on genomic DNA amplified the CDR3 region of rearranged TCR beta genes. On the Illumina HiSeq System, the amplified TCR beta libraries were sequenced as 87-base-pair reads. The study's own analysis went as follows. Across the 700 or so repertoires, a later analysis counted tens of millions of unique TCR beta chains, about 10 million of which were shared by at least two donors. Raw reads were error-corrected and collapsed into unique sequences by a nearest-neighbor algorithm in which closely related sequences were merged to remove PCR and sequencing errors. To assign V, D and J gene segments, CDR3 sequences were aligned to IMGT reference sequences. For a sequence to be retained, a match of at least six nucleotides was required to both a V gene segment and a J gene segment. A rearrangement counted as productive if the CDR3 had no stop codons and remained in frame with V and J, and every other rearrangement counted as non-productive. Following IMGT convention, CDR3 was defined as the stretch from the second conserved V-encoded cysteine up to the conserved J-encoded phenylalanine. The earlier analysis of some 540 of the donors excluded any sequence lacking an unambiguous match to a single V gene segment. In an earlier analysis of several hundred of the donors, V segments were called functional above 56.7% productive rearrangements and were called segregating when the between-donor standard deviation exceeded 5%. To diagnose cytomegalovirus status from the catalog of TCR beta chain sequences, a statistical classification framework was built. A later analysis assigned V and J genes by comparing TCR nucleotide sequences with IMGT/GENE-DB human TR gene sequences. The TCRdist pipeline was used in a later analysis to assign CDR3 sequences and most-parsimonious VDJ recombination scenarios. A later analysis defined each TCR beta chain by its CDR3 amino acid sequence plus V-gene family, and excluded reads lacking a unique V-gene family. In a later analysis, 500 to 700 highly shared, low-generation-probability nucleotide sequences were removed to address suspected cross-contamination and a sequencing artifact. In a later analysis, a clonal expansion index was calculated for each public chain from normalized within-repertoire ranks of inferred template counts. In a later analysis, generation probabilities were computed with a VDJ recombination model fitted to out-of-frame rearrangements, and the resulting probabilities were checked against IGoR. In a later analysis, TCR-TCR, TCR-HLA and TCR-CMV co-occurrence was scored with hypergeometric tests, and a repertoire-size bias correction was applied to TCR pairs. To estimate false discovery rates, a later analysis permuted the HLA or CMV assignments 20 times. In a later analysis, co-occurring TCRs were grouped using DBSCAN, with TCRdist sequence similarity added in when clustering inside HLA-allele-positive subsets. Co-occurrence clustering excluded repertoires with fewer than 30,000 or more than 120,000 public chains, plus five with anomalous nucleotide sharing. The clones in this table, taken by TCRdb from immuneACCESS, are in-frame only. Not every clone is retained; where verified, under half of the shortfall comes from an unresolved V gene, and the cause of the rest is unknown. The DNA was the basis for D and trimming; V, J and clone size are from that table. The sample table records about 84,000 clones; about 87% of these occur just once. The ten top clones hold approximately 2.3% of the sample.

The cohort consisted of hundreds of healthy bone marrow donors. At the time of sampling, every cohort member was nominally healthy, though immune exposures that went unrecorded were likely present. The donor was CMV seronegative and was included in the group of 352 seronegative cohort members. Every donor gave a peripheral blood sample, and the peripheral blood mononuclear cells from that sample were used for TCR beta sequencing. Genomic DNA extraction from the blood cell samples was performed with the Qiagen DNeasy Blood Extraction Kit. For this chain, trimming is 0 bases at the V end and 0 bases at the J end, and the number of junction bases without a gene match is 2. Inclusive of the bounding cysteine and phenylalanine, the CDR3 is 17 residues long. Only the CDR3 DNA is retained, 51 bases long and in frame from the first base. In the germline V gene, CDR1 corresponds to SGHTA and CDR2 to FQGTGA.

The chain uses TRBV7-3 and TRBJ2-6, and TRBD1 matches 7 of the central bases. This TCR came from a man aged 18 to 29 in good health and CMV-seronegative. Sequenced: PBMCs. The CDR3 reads CASSLTAGGSGANVLTF. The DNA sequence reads TGTGCCAGCAGCTTAACGGCAGGGGGCTCTGGGGCCAACGTCCTGACTTTC.